A selection of T cell receptor beta chains follows, all from one sample in a study of OX40 agonist ivuxolimab in advanced cancers. Repertoires were generated with immunoSEQ multiplex PCR, while TCRdb's copy carries only in-frame clones and drops some. The top ten hold around 20% of the sample, which has fewer than 35,000 clones, roughly 79% seen once. Sequenced material: CD4+ or CD8+ T cells sorted from blood, taken in a trial of the OX40 agonist ivuxolimab. The receptors derive from an adult with an advanced solid tumor such as melanoma, head and neck, liver or kidney cancer. The CDR3 runs from the conserved cysteine through the conserved F or W. D genes are given only for firm matches. The size of a clone is reported for some rows only, either as once, few or many, or as a class for expanded clones.

CDR3 length | clone size | J gene | V gene | D gene | CDR3 protein | CDR3 DNA
17 | . | TRBJ2-5 | TRBV25-1 | TRBD2 | CASSALSGRGNRETQYF | TGTGCCAGCAGTGCCCTAAGCGGGAGAGGGAATAGGGAGACCCAGTACTTC
19 | . | TRBJ2-1 | TRBV30 | TRBD2 | CAWSLFGASGSSPYNEQFF | TGTGCCTGGAGTCTTTTTGGGGCTAGCGGGAGTTCGCCCTACAATGAGCAGTTCTTC
14 | few | TRBJ2-1 | TRBV6-1 | . | CASSEGPAYNEQFF | TGTGCCAGCAGCGAGGGGCCCGCTTACAATGAGCAGTTCTTC
15 | . | TRBJ1-3 | TRBV18 | . | CASSPNDRSGNTIYF | TGTGCCAGCTCACCCAACGACAGGTCCGGAAACACCATATATTTT
15 | . | TRBJ2-7 | TRBV2 | TRBD2 | CASSDILAGAREQYF | TGTGCCAGCAGTGACATACTAGCGGGAGCCCGCGAGCAGTACTTC
14 | . | TRBJ1-4 | TRBV5-1 | . | CASRSGTSNEKLFF | TGCGCCAGCAGATCCGGGACCTCCAATGAAAAACTGTTTTTT
14 | . | TRBJ2-7 | TRBV28 | . | CASRGAGNSYEQYF | TGTGCCAGCCGCGGGGCAGGGAATTCCTACGAGCAGTACTTC
15 | . | TRBJ2-1 | TRBV30 | . | CAWSYKAGRRNEQFF | TGTGCCTGGAGTTACAAGGCGGGACGTAGGAATGAGCAGTTCTTC
14 | . | TRBJ2-2 | TRBV7-3 | TRBD1 | CASSSGQGIGELFF | TGTGCCAGCAGCTCCGGACAGGGTATCGGGGAGCTGTTTTTT
16 | . | TRBJ2-7 | TRBV27 | . | CASSKYNPGLTYEQYF | TGTGCCAGCAGTAAATATAATCCGGGACTCACCTACGAGCAGTACTTC
15 | once | TRBJ1-1 | TRBV2 | . | CASSEGGRAKTEAFF | TGTGCCAGCAGTGAAGGAGGCAGGGCGAAGACTGAAGCTTTCTTT
14 | . | TRBJ2-5 | TRBV9 | . | CASSVTQAQETQYF | TGTGCCAGCAGCGTAACGCAGGCACAAGAGACCCAGTACTTC
15 | . | TRBJ1-6 | TRBV7-3 | . | CASSLMPGLNSPLHF | TGTGCCAGCAGCTTAATGCCGGGACTTAATTCACCCCTCCACTTT
15 | . | TRBJ2-3 | TRBV5-4 | . | CASSFQRRSTDTQYF | TGTGCCAGCAGCTTCCAGCGGAGATCCACAGATACGCAGTATTTT
14 | once | TRBJ2-7 | TRBV18 | TRBD2 | CASSWGTSGYEQYF | TGTGCCAGCTCCTGGGGGACTAGCGGCTACGAGCAGTACTTC
14 | . | TRBJ1-2 | TRBV5-5 | TRBD1 | CASSQQGSSYGYTF | TGTGCCAGCAGCCAACAGGGGAGCAGCTATGGCTACACCTTC
14 | . | TRBJ2-7 | TRBV29-1 | TRBD2 | CSVARLAGGHEQYF | TGCAGCGTGGCCCGACTAGCGGGAGGGCACGAGCAGTACTTC
14 | . | TRBJ2-7 | TRBV7-9 | TRBD2 | CAKSHGGGSYEQYF | TGTGCCAAATCGCACGGCGGGGGATCCTACGAGCAGTACTTC
15 | . | TRBJ2-5 | TRBV6-1 | TRBD2 | CASSGRFGEGETQYF | TGTGCCAGCAGTGGACGATTCGGGGAGGGAGAGACCCAGTACTTC
12 | . | TRBJ2-1 | TRBV7-6 | . | CASSSRDNEQFF | TGTGCCAGCAGCAGCCGGGACAATGAGCAGTTCTTC
12 | . | TRBJ1-2 | TRBV4-1 | . | CASYQGSGGYTF | TGCGCCAGTTACCAGGGGTCGGGAGGCTACACCTTC
18 | . | TRBJ2-7 | TRBV7-9 | . | CASSSGTGLVAGRYEQYF | TGTGCCAGCAGCTCCGGGACAGGGTTGGTAGCGGGGCGATACGAGCAGTACTTC
16 | . | TRBJ1-5 | TRBV5-1 | . | CASSRGDSDSNQPQHF | TGCGCCAGCAGCCGGGGCGACAGTGATAGCAATCAGCCCCAGCATTTT
14 | . | TRBJ1-1 | TRBV27 | TRBD1 | CASSLRKGAVEAFF | TGTGCCAGCAGTTTAAGGAAGGGGGCCGTTGAAGCTTTCTTT
15 | few | TRBJ2-7 | TRBV7-9 | TRBD1 | CASSLSTGGSHEQYF | TGTGCCAGCAGCTTGTCCACAGGGGGTAGCCACGAGCAGTACTTC
13 | . | TRBJ2-5 | TRBV19 | TRBD2 | CASSYQRGGTQYF | TGTGCCAGTAGCTATCAGCGGGGAGGGACCCAGTACTTC
15 | . | TRBJ2-7 | TRBV6-5 | TRBD2 | CASSSRGDSTYEQYF | TGTGCCAGCAGTTCACGGGGGGACTCCACGTACGAGCAGTACTTC
16 | few | TRBJ2-3 | TRBV6-1 | TRBD1 | CASSASPGQGGDTQYF | TGTGCCAGCAGTGCTAGCCCGGGACAGGGAGGAGATACGCAGTATTTT
16 | few | TRBJ1-2 | TRBV7-9 | . | CASGPRALIANYGYTF | TGTGCCAGCGGCCCGCGGGCCTTAATCGCTAACTATGGCTACACCTTC
14 | . | TRBJ1-6 | TRBV19 | . | CASSMGGYNSPLHF | TGTGCCAGTAGTATGGGGGGGTATAATTCACCCCTCCACTTT
16 | . | TRBJ1-5 | TRBV6-1 | . | CASSGTFLVSNQPQHF | TGTGCCAGCAGTGGGACATTCCTGGTGAGCAATCAGCCCCAGCATTTT
15 | few | TRBJ1-3 | TRBV7-2 | TRBD1 | CASRLPGGSGNTIYF | TGTGCCAGCAGGTTGCCAGGGGGCAGTGGAAACACCATATATTTT
13 | . | TRBJ1-2 | TRBV14 | . | CASSQGINYGYTF | TGTGCCAGCAGCCAAGGTATAAACTATGGCTACACCTTC
16 | . | TRBJ2-2 | TRBV28 | . | CASSPPSQINTGELFF | TGTGCCAGCAGTCCCCCTAGCCAAATAAACACCGGGGAGCTGTTTTTT
13 | once | TRBJ2-7 | TRBV2 | . | CASSEIPEIEQYF | TGTGCCAGCAGTGAAATCCCAGAAATTGAGCAGTACTTC
15 | . | TRBJ2-1 | TRBV7-2 | . | CASSLRQGGYNEQFF | TGTGCCAGCAGCTTAAGACAGGGAGGCTACAATGAGCAGTTCTTC
12 | . | TRBJ2-1 | TRBV5-8 | . | CASSRGGVEQFF | TGTGCCAGCAGCCGAGGGGGGGTGGAGCAGTTCTTC
16 | . | TRBJ2-7 | TRBV4-1 | TRBD1 | CASSQAFGQGIYEQYF | TGCGCCAGCAGCCAAGCCTTTGGACAGGGGATATACGAGCAGTACTTC
16 | . | TRBJ2-2 | TRBV5-1 | TRBD1 | CASSFAGQGGAGELFF | TGCGCCAGCAGCTTTGCGGGACAGGGTGGAGCCGGGGAGCTGTTTTTT
12 | . | TRBJ1-1 | TRBV2 | . | CASSLDTTEAFF | TGTGCCAGCAGTCTGGACACCACTGAAGCTTTCTTT
14 | . | TRBJ2-5 | TRBV11-1 | . | CASSLVRGQETQYF | TGTGCCAGCAGCTTAGTGAGGGGGCAAGAGACCCAGTACTTC
15 | . | TRBJ1-6 | TRBV7-2 | . | CASSLGQIYNSPLHF | TGTGCCAGCAGCTTAGGGCAGATCTATAATTCACCCCTCCACTTT
11 | . | TRBJ2-7 | TRBV11-1 | . | CASSLEDEQYF | TGTGCCAGCAGCTTAGAGGACGAGCAGTACTTC
19 | few | TRBJ2-1 | TRBV11-2 | TRBD2 | CASSLLAGGSRPIYNEQFF | TGTGCCAGCAGCTTGCTAGCGGGAGGGTCCCGCCCTATCTACAATGAGCAGTTCTTC
12 | . | TRBJ2-2 | TRBV7-2 | TRBD1 | CASSEQGTELFF | TGTGCCAGCAGCGAACAGGGGACGGAGCTGTTTTTT
16 | . | TRBJ2-3 | TRBV5-1 | . | CASSLQGGFYTDTQYF | TGCGCCAGCAGCTTACAGGGGGGGTTTTACACAGATACGCAGTATTTT
13 | . | TRBJ1-5 | TRBV7-2 | . | CASSLGQDQPQHF | TGTGCCAGCAGCTTAGGACAGGATCAGCCCCAGCATTTT
13 | . | TRBJ1-4 | TRBV14 | . | CASSPGLGEKLFF | TGTGCCAGCAGCCCAGGGCTGGGGGAAAAACTGTTTTTT
16 | . | TRBJ2-6 | TRBV18 | . | CASSPQGQSGANVLTF | TGTGCCAGCTCACCCCAGGGCCAATCTGGGGCCAACGTCCTGACTTTC
14 | . | TRBJ2-7 | TRBV11-2 | . | CASSLDVSSYEQYF | TGTGCCAGCAGCTTAGATGTAAGCTCCTACGAGCAGTACTTC
15 | . | TRBJ1-5 | TRBV6-1 | . | CASSTFFGLNQPQHF | TGTGCCAGCAGTACCTTCTTCGGCCTCAATCAGCCCCAGCATTTT
13 | . | TRBJ2-1 | TRBV30 | . | CAWSGNRVREQFF | TGTGCCTGGAGCGGCAACAGGGTAAGGGAGCAGTTCTTC
15 | once | TRBJ1-2 | TRBV6-6 | . | CASSYEDYLPYGYTF | TGTGCCAGCAGTTACGAGGATTATCTCCCTTATGGCTACACCTTC
16 | . | TRBJ2-1 | TRBV7-2 | TRBD2 | CASSFLAGSSYNEQFF | TGTGCCAGCAGCTTTCTAGCGGGGAGCTCCTACAATGAGCAGTTCTTC
14 | . | TRBJ1-2 | TRBV7-8 | . | CASSLVPGGDGYTF | TGTGCCAGCAGCTTAGTCCCCGGGGGCGATGGCTACACCTTC
14 | . | TRBJ2-7 | TRBV27 | . | CASNPIREPYEQYF | TGTGCCAGCAATCCTATAAGGGAACCCTACGAGCAGTACTTC
12 | . | TRBJ1-6 | TRBV11-2 | . | CASSLEGGALHF | TGTGCCAGCAGCTTAGAGGGTGGGGCCCTCCACTTT
13 | . | TRBJ2-1 | TRBV5-4 | . | CASSLAGHNEQFF | TGTGCCAGCAGCTTGGCCGGTCATAATGAGCAGTTCTTC
12 | . | TRBJ1-1 | TRBV27 | . | CASRSTGTEAFF | TGTGCCAGCAGATCCACCGGCACTGAAGCTTTCTTT